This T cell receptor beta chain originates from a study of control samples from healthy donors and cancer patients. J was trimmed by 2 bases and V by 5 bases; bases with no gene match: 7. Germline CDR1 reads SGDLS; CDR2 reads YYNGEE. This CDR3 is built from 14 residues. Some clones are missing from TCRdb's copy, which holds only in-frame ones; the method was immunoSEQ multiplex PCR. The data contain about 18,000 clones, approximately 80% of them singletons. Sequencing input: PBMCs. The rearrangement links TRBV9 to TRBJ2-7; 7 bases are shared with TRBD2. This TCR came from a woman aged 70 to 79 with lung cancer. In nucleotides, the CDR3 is TGTGCCAGCAGAGGAGCGGGACCCACCTACGAGCAGTACTTC. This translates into CASRGAGPTYEQYF.